These 8 T cell receptor beta chains were all obtained from the same sample, sequenced in a study of shared clonotypes between healthy human individuals. TCRdb's table, derived via immunoSEQ multiplex PCR, lists solely in-frame clones and lacks some. The sample yields some 1,100,000 clones, approximately 80% seen once. Material for sequencing was memory CD4+ T cells from PBMCs. Subset: CD45RA-negative fraction. These receptors were obtained from a man aged 18 to 29 in good health. Some clones in this sample may be carry-over from other donors' samples.

The chain is built from TRBV15 and TRBJ2-5; 7 bases line up with TRBD1. J lost 1 base, V lost 2 bases, and 10 bases had no gene match. CDR3 size: 17 residues. Per the germline V gene, CDR1 is LNHNV and CDR2 is YYDKDF (reference sequence). This CDR3 reads CATSRFSETGIQETQYF. CDR3 nucleotide sequence: TGTGCCACCAGCAGATTTTCAGAGACAGGGATCCAAGAGACCCAGTACTTC.

The chain has TRBV7-9 and TRBJ1-3; D is unresolved. CDR1 SEHNR and CDR2 FQNEAQ come from the germline V gene (reference sequence). This CDR3 is built from 12 residues. V lost 3 bases and J 3 bases, leaving 3 bases between the germline ends. The CDR3 sequence: CASSFGGNTIYF. The CDR3 DNA sequence: TGTGCCAGCAGCTTTGGTGGAAACACCATATATTTT. Complete variable domain (other parts from reference TRBV7-9 and TRBJ1-3): DTGVSQNPRHKITKRGQNVTFRCDPISEHNRLYWYRQTLGQGPEFLTYFQNEAQLEKSRLLSDRFSAERPKGSFSTLEIQRTEQGDSAMYLCASSFGGNTIYFGEGSWLTVV.

This clone has at least ten counts. The CDR3 sequence: CSVDWGQGDTYGYTF. In nucleotides, the CDR3 is TGCAGCGTTGACTGGGGACAGGGAGATACCTATGGCTACACCTTC. This chain joins TRBV29-1 and TRBJ1-2, with 9 bases lining up with TRBD1. In germline, CDR1 is SQVTM, CDR2 ANQGSEA. J lost 4 bases, V lost 3 bases, and 9 bases had no gene match. The CDR3 sequence is 15 residues long.

The J gene is TRBJ2-3, the V gene TRBV5-1; 8 bases agree with TRBD2. This CDR3 region has 17 residues. The germline V gene has CDR1 SGHRS and CDR2 YFSETQ. Trimming at V came to 4 bases and at J to 2 bases, leaving 12 bases not matched to a gene. The CDR3 here is CASSLMGLAGYTDTQYF. CDR3 in DNA: TGCGCCAGCAGCCTGATGGGGCTAGCGGGCTACACAGATACGCAGTATTTT.

The chain joins TRBV2 to TRBJ2-5; 14 bases map to TRBD2. The CDR3 consists of 17 residues. The ends lost 6 bases at V and 5 bases at J; junction bases unmatched: 11. Germline V gives CDR1 SNHLY, CDR2 FYNNEI. For the CDR3, the DNA is TGTGCCAGCAGGGGGGGGACTAGCGGGAGTACGTGGGAGACCCAGTACTTC. It translates to CASRGGTSGSTWETQYF.

The chain joins TRBV7-9 to TRBJ2-3; weak D call: TRBD1 (5 bases). There are 18 residues in the CDR3. CDR1 is SEHNR, CDR2 FQNEAQ, per germline (reference sequence). Trimming left V 5 bases short and J 0 bases short, with 21 bases between. CDR3 residues: CASSVIGAGRSSTDTQYF. The DNA for the CDR3 is TGTGCCAGCAGCGTAATTGGGGCCGGCCGGTCTAGCACAGATACGCAGTATTTT.

CDR3 sequence reads: CASSHTLAGAIDTQYF. The CDR3 nucleotides are TGCGCCAGCAGCCATACTTTAGCGGGAGCGATTGATACGCAGTATTTT. The chain joins TRBV4-1 to TRBJ2-3; 9 positions match TRBD2. V lost 3 bases and J lost 6; bases outside the gene matches: 10. The CDR3 covers 16 residues. Germline V CDR1 and CDR2: MGHRA, YSYEKL.

The gene calls are TRBV4-2 and TRBJ1-2; possibly TRBD1 for D (5 bases). V lost 4 bases and J 5 bases, leaving 11 bases between the germline ends. CDR1 and CDR2 (germline): LGHNA, YNFKEQ. CDR3 size: 13 residues. DNA for the CDR3: TGTGCCAGCAGCCCTGGACAAGGATATGGCTACACCTTC. The encoded protein is CASSPGQGYGYTF.